This is a list of T cell receptor beta chains from one sample in a study of blood T cell repertoires in COVID-19. Generated by immunoSEQ multiplex PCR, the TCRdb table keeps only in-frame clones and is missing some. The data show some 180,000 clones, 80% to 95% seen once. The sequencing input was peripheral blood. These receptors were collected from a man aged 50 to 59 with acute or convalescent COVID-19. Each CDR3 is given with its conserved first and last residue. The D gene is left open where the match is weak. Part of the rows lack a size; the others show once, few, many or a class for expanded clones.

cdr3_nt cdr3_aa clone_size j_call d_call v_call
TGTGCCAGCAGTTACTCGTTTTTTCTCCGACAGGGGGGGGCCAAAAACATTCAGTACTTC CASSYSFFLRQGGAKNIQYF once TRBJ2-4 TRBD1 TRBV6-2/TRBV6-3
TGTGCCAGCTCGAAATGGACTAGCGGGGGGGCCGTCGCCGGGGAGCTGTTTTTT CASSKWTSGGAVAGELFF NA TRBJ2-2 TRBD2 TRBV18
TGTGCCAGCAGCCAAGTTACAGACAATCAGCCCCAGCATTTT CASSQVTDNQPQHF NA TRBJ1-5 NA TRBV4-2
TGTGCCACCAGCAGAGAAGGACAGCGGTGGAATGGCTACACCTTC CATSREGQRWNGYTF NA TRBJ1-2 NA TRBV15
TGTGCCAGTAGTATCATGAGTCCAGGGGTGGTTGGTACGCAGTATTTT CASSIMSPGVVGTQYF NA TRBJ2-3 NA TRBV19
TGTGCCAGCAGCCCCGGACTAGCTACCTACGAGCAGTACTTC CASSPGLATYEQYF NA TRBJ2-7 TRBD2 TRBV6-5
TGTGCCAGCCTCCCACAGAGTAACACTGAAGCTTTCTTT CASLPQSNTEAFF NA TRBJ1-1 NA TRBV27
TGTGCTAGCAGCTTAGGGGGGGACAGAGCCTACAATGAGCAGTTCTTC CASSLGGDRAYNEQFF NA TRBJ2-1 NA TRBV7-7
TGCGCCAGCAGTGAAGGTACTAGCGGGAAGGGCGAGCAGTACTTC CASSEGTSGKGEQYF once TRBJ2-7 TRBD2 TRBV10-1
TGTGCCAGCAGTTGGTCGAGGGAGGTAGCGGGGCAGGAGCAGTTCTTC CASSWSREVAGQEQFF NA TRBJ2-1 TRBD2 TRBV6-5
TGTGCCAGCAGTTACTACACGGGTGACACTGAAGCTTTCTTT CASSYYTGDTEAFF NA TRBJ1-1 NA TRBV28
TGTGCCAGGAGAGAGGACTCTTGGGCTATAAGCTACACCTTC CARREDSWAISYTF NA TRBJ1-2 NA TRBV2
TGTGCCAGCAGCTTAGCCGGGACCGGGGAGCTGTTTTTT CASSLAGTGELFF NA TRBJ2-2 NA TRBV13
TGTGCCAGCAGGCGGACTAGCGGGAGGGGCTATGAGCAGTTCTTC CASRRTSGRGYEQFF NA TRBJ2-1 TRBD2 TRBV27
TGTGCCGTGACATCAGGGTTCACTGAAGCTTTCTTT CAVTSGFTEAFF NA TRBJ1-1 NA TRBV19
TGTGCCAGCAGCTTGTTTGAGGGGGGGCAGCTGTTTTTT CASSLFEGGQLFF NA TRBJ2-2 NA TRBV5-6
TGTGCCAGCAGTAGATCGAGCGGGGGAGGTTTATATGAGCAGTTCTTC CASSRSSGGGLYEQFF NA TRBJ2-1 TRBD2 TRBV2
TGTGCCAGCAGTCACACAGATACGCAGTATTTT CASSHTDTQYF NA TRBJ2-3 NA TRBV27
TGCGCCAGCAGCTTTACAGGGTTGATTAATGAAAAACTGTTTTTT CASSFTGLINEKLFF NA TRBJ1-4 NA TRBV5-1
TGTGCCAGCAGTTGGAGATCCCCCCAGCATTTT CASSWRSPQHF NA TRBJ1-5 NA TRBV28
TGCGCCAGCAGCTTGGTGGGACAGCGTTACGAAAAACTGTTTTTT CASSLVGQRYEKLFF NA TRBJ1-4 TRBD1 TRBV5-1
TGTGCCAGCAGCCCCGATAATTCACCCCTCCACTTT CASSPDNSPLHF NA TRBJ1-6 NA TRBV7-8
TGTGCCAGCAGCGTAACGGGGACAAGTGAAGCTTTCTTT CASSVTGTSEAFF NA TRBJ1-1 NA TRBV9
TGTGCCAGCAGTTCCGGACAGGCGACCGGGGAGCTGTTTTTT CASSSGQATGELFF NA TRBJ2-2 TRBD1 TRBV6-6
TGTGCCAGCAGCTTAGCATCAGCGGGAGGTAAAGATACGCAGTATTTT CASSLASAGGKDTQYF once TRBJ2-3 TRBD2 TRBV7-9
TGTGCCAGCAGCCCCAGGGGAGCAACTAATGAAAAACTGTTTTTT CASSPRGATNEKLFF NA TRBJ1-4 NA TRBV9
TGTGCCAGCAGTTTACAGACAGGGGGCTCTGGAAACACCATATATTTT CASSLQTGGSGNTIYF NA TRBJ1-3 TRBD1 TRBV28
TGCGCCAGCAGCCATGCCAGGGTGGAGGGCACTGAAGCTTTCTTT CASSHARVEGTEAFF NA TRBJ1-1 NA TRBV4-1
TGTGCCAGCAGCTCCGATCCAGGGTCCTCCTATAATTCACCCCTCCACTTT CASSSDPGSSYNSPLHF NA TRBJ1-6 NA TRBV11-2
TGTGCCAGCTCAGACCGGGGGAACAGTGCTGAGCAGTTCTTC CASSDRGNSAEQFF NA TRBJ2-1 NA TRBV18
TGCAGCGTGCGGGGGGACTTGAGCACTGAAGCTTTCTTT CSVRGDLSTEAFF NA TRBJ1-1 NA TRBV29-1
TGTGCCAGCAGCGTAAGCGACGGTGGCAATCAGCCCCAGCATTTT CASSVSDGGNQPQHF NA TRBJ1-5 NA TRBV9
TGCGCCAGCAGCCAAGATTTGTTAAGGGGCACTGAAGCTTTCTTT CASSQDLLRGTEAFF once TRBJ1-1 NA TRBV4-1
TGTGCCAGCAGTGAGCCGGATTCACCCCTCCACTTT CASSEPDSPLHF NA TRBJ1-6 NA TRBV6-6
TGTGCCAGCAGTTTATTCCCCGGACAGGGAAACGAAAAACTGTTTTTT CASSLFPGQGNEKLFF once TRBJ1-4 TRBD1 TRBV28
TGTGCCAGCAGTCCCACAGGGGCTAGCACAGATACGCAGTATTTT CASSPTGASTDTQYF NA TRBJ2-3 NA TRBV21-1
TGTGCCAGCAGCTACCCCCAAACAGGGAACACTGAAGCTTTCTTT CASSYPQTGNTEAFF NA TRBJ1-1 NA TRBV5-5
TGTGCCAGCAGTTACGGACGGACCCAAGGGGGCTATGGCTACACCTTC CASSYGRTQGGYGYTF NA TRBJ1-2 NA TRBV6-5
TGTGCCAGCAGTACTCGTTGGGGGGGGCTTCAGCCCCAGCATTTT CASSTRWGGLQPQHF NA TRBJ1-5 NA TRBV6-2/TRBV6-3
TGCAGCGTTGAATATCCAGCGAACTATGGCTACACCTTC CSVEYPANYGYTF NA TRBJ1-2 NA TRBV29-1
TGTGCCAGCAGTTACCCCCCGGAGCGGAATGAAAAACTGTTTTTT CASSYPPERNEKLFF NA TRBJ1-4 NA TRBV6-6
TGTGCCATTCGAGCGGAGGCCTCCTACAATGAGCAGTTCTTC CAIRAEASYNEQFF NA TRBJ2-1 NA TRBV10-3
TGTGCCAGTAGTCCGGGACAGGGGATATCACCCCTCCACTTT CASSPGQGISPLHF NA TRBJ1-6 TRBD1 TRBV19
TGTGCCAGCAGCTTGGGACTGCCGAACACTGAAGCTTTCTTT CASSLGLPNTEAFF NA TRBJ1-1 NA TRBV13
TGCGCCAGCAGCTCCTTCGCGGGGGAAGAGACCCAGTACTTC CASSSFAGEETQYF NA TRBJ2-5 TRBD2 TRBV5-1
TGTGCCAGCAGCTCCCACAGTAACTCTGGAAACACCATATATTTT CASSSHSNSGNTIYF NA TRBJ1-3 NA TRBV7-2